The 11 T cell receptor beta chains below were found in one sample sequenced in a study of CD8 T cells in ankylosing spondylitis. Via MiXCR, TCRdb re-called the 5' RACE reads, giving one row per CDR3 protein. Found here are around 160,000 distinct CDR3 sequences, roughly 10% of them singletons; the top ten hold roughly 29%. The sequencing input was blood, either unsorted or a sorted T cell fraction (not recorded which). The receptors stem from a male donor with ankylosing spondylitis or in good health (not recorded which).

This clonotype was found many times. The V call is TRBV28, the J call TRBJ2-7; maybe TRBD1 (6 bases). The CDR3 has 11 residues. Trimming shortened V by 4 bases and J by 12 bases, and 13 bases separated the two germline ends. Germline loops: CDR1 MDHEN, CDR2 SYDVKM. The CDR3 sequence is CASSSLQGWYF. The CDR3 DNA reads TGTGCCAGCAGTTCTTTACAGGGTTGGTACTTC.

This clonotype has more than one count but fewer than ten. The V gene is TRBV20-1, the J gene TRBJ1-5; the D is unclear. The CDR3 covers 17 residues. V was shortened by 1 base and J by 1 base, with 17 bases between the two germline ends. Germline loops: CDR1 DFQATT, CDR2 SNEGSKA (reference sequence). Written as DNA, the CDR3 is TGCAGTGCTAGAGCCTTGCTGGTGGGGTTCAGCAATCAGCCCCAGCATTTT. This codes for CSARALLVGFSNQPQHF.

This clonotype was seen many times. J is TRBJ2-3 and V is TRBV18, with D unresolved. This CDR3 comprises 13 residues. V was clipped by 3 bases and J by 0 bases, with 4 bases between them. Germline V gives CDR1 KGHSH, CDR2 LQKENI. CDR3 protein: CASSPPSTDTQYF. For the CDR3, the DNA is TGTGCCAGCTCACCTCCGAGCACAGATACGCAGTATTTT. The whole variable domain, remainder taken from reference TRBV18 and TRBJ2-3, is NAGVMQNPRHLVRRRGQEARLRCSPMKGHSHVYWYRQLPEEGLKFMVYLQKENIIDESGMPKERFSAEFPKEGPSILRIQQVVRGDSAAYFCASSPPSTDTQYFGPGTRLTVL.

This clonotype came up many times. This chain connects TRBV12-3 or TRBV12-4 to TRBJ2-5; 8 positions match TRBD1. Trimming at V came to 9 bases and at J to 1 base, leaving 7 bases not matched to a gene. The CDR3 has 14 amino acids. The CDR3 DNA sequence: TGTGCCAGTAACGTTGGGACAGGCCAAGAGACCCAGTACTTC. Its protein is CASNVGTGQETQYF.

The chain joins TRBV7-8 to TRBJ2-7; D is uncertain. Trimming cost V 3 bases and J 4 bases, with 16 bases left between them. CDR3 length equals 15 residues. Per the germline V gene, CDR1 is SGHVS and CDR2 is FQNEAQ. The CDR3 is CASSLDPDPIYEQYF. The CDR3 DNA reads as TGTGCCAGCAGCTTGGATCCCGACCCAATTTACGAGCAGTACTTC.

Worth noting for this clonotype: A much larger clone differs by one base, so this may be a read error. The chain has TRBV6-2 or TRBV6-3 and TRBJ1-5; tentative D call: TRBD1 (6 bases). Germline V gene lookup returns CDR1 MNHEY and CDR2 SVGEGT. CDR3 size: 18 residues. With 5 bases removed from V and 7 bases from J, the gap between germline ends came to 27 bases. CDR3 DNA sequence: TGTGCCAGCAGTCCAACCGGGGCGGACAGCCCCTTCGGGCAGCCCCAGCATTTT. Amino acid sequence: CASSPTGADSPFGQPQHF.

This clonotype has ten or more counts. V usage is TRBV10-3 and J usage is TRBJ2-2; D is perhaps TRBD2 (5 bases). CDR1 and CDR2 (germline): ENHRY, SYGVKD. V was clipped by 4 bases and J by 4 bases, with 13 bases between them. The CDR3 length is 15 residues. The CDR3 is CAISGGSASTGELFF. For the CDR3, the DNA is TGTGCCATCAGTGGGGGTAGCGCGAGCACCGGGGAGCTGTTTTTT.

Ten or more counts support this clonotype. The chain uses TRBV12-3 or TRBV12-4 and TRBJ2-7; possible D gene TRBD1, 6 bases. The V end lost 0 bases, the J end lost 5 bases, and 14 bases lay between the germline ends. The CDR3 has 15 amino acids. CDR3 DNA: TGTGCCAGCAGTTTAGCGCGAACAGGGACCGACGAGCAGTACTTC. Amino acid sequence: CASSLARTGTDEQYF.

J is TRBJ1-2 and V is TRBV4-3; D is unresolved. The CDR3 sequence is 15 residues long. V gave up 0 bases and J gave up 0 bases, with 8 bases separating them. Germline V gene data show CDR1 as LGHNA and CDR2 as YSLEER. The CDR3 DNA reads TGCGCCAGCAGCCAAGATCCCAGTTCTAACTATGGCTACACCTTC. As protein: CASSQDPSSNYGYTF.

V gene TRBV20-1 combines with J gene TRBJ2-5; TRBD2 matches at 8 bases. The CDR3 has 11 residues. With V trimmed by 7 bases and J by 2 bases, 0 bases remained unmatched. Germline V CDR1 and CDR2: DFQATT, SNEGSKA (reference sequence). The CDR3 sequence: CSVAGQETQYF. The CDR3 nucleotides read TGCAGTGTAGCGGGGCAAGAGACCCAGTACTTC.

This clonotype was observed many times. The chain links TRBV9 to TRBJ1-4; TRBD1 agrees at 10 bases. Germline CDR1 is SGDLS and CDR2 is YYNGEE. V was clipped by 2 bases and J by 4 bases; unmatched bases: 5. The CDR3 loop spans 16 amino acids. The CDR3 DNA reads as TGTGCCAGCAGCGTCACCGGGACAGGGGTTAATGAAAAACTGTTTTTT. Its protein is CASSVTGTGVNEKLFF.